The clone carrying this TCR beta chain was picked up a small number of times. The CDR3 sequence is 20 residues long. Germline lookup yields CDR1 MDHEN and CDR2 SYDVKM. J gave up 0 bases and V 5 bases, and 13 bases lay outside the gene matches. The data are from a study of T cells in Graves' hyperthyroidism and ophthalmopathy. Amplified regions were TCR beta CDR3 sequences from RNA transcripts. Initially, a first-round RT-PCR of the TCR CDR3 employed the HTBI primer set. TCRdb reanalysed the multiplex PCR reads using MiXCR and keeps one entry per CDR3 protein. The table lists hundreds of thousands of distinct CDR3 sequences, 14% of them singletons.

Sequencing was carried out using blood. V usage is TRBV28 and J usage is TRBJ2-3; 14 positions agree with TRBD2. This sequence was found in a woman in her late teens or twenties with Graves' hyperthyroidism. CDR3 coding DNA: TGTGCCAGCAGTGGGGGGACTAGCGGGAGAAGGGGGGATAGCACAGATACGCAGTATTTT. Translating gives CASSGGTSGRRGDSTDTQYF.